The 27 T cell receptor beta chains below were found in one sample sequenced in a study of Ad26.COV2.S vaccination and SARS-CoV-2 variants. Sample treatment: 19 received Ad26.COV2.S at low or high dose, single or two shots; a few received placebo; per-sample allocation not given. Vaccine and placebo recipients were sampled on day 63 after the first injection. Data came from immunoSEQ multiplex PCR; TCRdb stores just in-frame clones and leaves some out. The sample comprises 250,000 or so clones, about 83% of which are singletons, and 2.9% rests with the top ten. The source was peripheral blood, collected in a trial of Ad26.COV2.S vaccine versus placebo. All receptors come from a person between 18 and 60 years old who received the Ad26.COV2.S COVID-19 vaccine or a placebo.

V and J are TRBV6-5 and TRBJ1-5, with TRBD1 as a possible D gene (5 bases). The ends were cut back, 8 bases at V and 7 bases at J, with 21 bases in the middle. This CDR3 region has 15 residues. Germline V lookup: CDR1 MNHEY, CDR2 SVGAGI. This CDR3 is CASRSRGGSAQPQHF. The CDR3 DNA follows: TGTGCCAGCCGTTCGCGGGGGGGGAGCGCCCAGCCCCAGCATTTT.

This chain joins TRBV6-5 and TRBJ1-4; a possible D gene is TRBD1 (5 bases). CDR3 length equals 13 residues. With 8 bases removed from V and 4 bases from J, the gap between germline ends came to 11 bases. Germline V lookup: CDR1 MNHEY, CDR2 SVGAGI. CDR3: CASRRGVNEKLFF. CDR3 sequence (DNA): TGTGCCAGCCGCCGGGGGGTTAATGAAAAACTGTTTTTT.

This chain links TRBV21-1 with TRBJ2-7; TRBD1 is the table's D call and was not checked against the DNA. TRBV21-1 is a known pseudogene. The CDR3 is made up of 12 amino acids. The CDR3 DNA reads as TGTGCCAGCAGCAATGTCACATACGAGCAGTACGTC. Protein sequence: CASSNVTYEQYV.

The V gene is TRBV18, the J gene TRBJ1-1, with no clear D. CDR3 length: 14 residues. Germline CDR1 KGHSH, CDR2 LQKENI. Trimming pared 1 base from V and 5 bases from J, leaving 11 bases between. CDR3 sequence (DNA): TGTGCCAGCTCACCACAAGGCCTCGATACTGAAGCTTTCTTT. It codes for CASSPQGLDTEAFF.

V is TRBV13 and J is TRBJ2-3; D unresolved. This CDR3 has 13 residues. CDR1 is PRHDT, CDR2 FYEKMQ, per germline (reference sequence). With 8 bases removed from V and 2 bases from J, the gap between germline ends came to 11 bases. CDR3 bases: TGTGCCAGCCGCCCGGGCTTCACAGATACGCAGTATTTT. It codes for CASRPGFTDTQYF.

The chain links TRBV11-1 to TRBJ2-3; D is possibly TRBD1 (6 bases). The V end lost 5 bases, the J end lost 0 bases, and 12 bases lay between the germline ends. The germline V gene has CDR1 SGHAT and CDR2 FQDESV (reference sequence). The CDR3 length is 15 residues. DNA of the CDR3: TGTGCCAGCAGCCCCGGACAGACAAGCACAGATACGCAGTATTTT. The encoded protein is CASSPGQTSTDTQYF.

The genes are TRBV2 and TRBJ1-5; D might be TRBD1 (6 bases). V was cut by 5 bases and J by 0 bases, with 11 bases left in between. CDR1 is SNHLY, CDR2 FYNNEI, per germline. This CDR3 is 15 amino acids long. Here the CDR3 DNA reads TGTGCCAGCAGTCCTCAGGGGACTAGCAATCAGCCCCAGCATTTT. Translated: CASSPQGTSNQPQHF.

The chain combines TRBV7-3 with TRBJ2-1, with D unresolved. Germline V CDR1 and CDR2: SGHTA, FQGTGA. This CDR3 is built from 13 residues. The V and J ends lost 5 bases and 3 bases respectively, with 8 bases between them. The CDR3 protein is CASSPFGYNEQFF. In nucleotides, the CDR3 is TGTGCCAGCAGCCCTTTTGGCTACAATGAGCAGTTCTTC.

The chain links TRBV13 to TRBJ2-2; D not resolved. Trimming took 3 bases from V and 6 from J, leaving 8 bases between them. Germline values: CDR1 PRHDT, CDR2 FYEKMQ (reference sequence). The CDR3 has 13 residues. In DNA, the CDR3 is TGTGCCAGCAGCTTGGGGTTATCCGGGGAGCTGTTTTTT. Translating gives CASSLGLSGELFF.

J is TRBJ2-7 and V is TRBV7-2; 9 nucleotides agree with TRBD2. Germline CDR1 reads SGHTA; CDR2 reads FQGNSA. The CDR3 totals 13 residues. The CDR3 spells CASSLGSGTSYSV. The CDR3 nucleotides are TGTGCCAGCAGCCTTGGATCCGGGACTAGCTACTCCGTC.

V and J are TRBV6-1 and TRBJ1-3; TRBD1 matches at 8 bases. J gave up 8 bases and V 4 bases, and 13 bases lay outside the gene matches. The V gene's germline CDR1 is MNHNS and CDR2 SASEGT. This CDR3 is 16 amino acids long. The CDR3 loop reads CASSGRTGRVGDTIYF. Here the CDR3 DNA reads TGTGCCAGCAGTGGAAGGACAGGGAGAGTAGGGGACACCATATATTTT.

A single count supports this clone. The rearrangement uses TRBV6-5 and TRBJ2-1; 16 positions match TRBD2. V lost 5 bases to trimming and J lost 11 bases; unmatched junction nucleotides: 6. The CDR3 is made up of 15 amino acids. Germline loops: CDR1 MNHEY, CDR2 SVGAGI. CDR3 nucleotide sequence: TGTGCCAGCAGTCCTCCGGGACTAGCGGGAGGGAAGCAGTTCTTC. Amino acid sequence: CASSPPGLAGGKQFF.

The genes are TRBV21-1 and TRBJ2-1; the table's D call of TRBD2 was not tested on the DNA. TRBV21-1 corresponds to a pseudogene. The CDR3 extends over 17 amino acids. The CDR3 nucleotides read TGTGCCAGCAGCAAAAAGGCCAGCGGGAGGGCCTCCAATGAGCAGTTCTTC. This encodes CASSKKASGRASNEQFF.

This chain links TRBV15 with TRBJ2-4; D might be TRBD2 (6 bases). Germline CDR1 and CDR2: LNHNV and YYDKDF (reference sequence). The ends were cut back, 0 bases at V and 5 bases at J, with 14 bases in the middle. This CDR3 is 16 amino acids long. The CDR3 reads CATSRDGGDGQNIQYF. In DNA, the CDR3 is TGTGCCACCAGCAGAGATGGAGGGGATGGGCAAAACATTCAGTACTTC.

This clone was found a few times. The CDR3 reads CASSSRTSGGPRGEQFF. CDR3 nucleotides: TGTGCCAGCAGTTCTCGGACTAGCGGGGGACCCAGGGGGGAGCAGTTCTTC. The V call is TRBV4-2, the J call TRBJ2-1; the match to TRBD2 covers 13 bases. Germline assignment: CDR1 LGHNA and CDR2 YNFKEQ. This CDR3 contains 17 residues. V was pared by 6 bases and J by 10 bases, with 15 bases of the junction left unmatched.

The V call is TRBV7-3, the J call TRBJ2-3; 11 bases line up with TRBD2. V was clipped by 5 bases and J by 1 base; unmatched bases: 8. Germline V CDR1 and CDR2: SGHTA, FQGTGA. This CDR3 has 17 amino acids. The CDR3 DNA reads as TGTGCCAGCAGCCCCGGGACTAGCGGATATGGCACAGATACGCAGTATTTT. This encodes CASSPGTSGYGTDTQYF.

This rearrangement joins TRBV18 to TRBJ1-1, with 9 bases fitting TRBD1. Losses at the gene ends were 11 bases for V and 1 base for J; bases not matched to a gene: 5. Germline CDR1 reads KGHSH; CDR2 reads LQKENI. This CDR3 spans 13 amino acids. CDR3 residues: CACWTGANTEAFF. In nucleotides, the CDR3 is TGTGCCTGTTGGACAGGGGCGAACACTGAAGCTTTCTTT.

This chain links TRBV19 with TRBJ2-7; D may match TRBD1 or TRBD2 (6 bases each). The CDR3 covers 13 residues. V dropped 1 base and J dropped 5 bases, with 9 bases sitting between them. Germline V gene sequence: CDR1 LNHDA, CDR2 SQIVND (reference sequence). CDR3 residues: CASSIVGGNEQYF. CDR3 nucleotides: TGTGCCAGTAGTATAGTGGGGGGCAACGAGCAGTACTTC. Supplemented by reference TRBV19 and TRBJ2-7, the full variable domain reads DGGITQSPKYLFRKEGQNVTLSCEQNLNHDAMYWYRQDPGQGLRLIYYSQIVNDFQKGDIAEGYSVSREKKESFPLTVTSAQKNPTAFYLCASSIVGGNEQYFGPGTRLTVT.

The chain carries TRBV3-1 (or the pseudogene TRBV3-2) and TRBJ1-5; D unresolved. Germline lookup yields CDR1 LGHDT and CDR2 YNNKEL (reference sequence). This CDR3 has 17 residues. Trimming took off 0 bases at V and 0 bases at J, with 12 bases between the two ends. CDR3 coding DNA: TGTGCCAGCAGCCAAGAAGTGTTCAATCATAGCAATCAGCCCCAGCATTTT. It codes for CASSQEVFNHSNQPQHF.

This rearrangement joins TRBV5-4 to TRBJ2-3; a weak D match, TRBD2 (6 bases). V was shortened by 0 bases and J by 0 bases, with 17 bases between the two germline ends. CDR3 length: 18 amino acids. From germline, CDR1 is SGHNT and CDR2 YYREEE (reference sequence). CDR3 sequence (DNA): TGTGCCAGCAGCTTGGTTGGCAGACTAGGGACTAGCACAGATACGCAGTATTTT. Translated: CASSLVGRLGTSTDTQYF.

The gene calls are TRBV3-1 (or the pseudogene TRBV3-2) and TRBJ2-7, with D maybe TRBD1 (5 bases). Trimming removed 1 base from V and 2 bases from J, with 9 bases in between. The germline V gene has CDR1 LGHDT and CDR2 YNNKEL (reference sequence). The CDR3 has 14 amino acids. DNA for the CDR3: TGTGCCAGCAGCCAAGTTACAGGACCCTACGAGCAGTACTTC. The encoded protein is CASSQVTGPYEQYF.

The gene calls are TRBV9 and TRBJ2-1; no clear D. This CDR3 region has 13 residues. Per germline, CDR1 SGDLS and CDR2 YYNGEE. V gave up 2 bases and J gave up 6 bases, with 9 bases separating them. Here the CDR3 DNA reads TGTGCCAGCAGCGTTGGGCAACTCAATGAGCAGTTCTTC. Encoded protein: CASSVGQLNEQFF.

For the CDR3, the DNA is TGTGCCAGCAGCTTGTGGGCCGGGGCCCCGAAGGCTTTCTTT. Translating gives CASSLWAGAPKAFF. J is TRBJ1-1 and V is TRBV5-5; TRBD1 is a possible D gene (5 bases). CDR1 SGHKS and CDR2 YYEKEE come from the germline V gene (reference sequence). This CDR3 spans 14 amino acids. With 1 base removed from V and 11 bases from J, the gap between germline ends came to 18 bases.

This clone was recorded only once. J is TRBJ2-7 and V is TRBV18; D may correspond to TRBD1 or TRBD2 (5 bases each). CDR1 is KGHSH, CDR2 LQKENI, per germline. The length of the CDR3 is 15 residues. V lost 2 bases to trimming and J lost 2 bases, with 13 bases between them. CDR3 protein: CASSPGGSPAYEQYV. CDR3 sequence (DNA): TGTGCCAGCTCACCAGGGGGATCCCCGGCCTACGAGCAGTACGTC.

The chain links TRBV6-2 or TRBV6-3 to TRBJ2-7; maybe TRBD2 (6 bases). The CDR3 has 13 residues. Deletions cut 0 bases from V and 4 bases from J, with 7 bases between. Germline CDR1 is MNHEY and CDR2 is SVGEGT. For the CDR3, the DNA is TGTGCCAGCAGTTACTCGGCGGGATACGAGCAGTACGTC. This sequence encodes CASSYSAGYEQYV.

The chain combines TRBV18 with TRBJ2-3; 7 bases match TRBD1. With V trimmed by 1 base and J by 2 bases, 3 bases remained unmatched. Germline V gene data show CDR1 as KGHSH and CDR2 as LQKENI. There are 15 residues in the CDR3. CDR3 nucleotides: TGTGCCAGCTCACCACGTACAGGGGCCACAGATACGCAGTATTTT. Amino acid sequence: CASSPRTGATDTQYF.

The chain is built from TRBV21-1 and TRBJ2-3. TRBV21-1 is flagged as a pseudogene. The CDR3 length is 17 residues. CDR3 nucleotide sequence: TGTGCCAGCAGCAAAGTATCCGTCCCACCTAGCACAGATACGCAGTATTTT. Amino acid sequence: CASSKVSVPPSTDTQYF.